This T cell receptor beta chain was profiled in a study of beta chain features in type 1 diabetes (dated by TCRdb to between 2018 and 2020). Study-level background: No differences in mean age, gender distribution, total cell number or subset yield were found between patients and healthy donors. A total of some 100,000,000 sorted cells were examined across all samples, and a strong correlation was observed between cell number per subset and RNA yield. The study compared the TCRB repertoires of sorted circulating CD4+ T cell subsets in recently diagnosed type 1 diabetes patients with those in matched healthy donors. Naive and central memory subsets were obtained from all 30 or so donors, but regulatory and stem cell-like memory subsets were isolated from only 8 patients and roughly eight healthy donors.

The CDR3 holds 15 amino acids from the cysteine to the phenylalanine. The read is trimmed to its CDR3 DNA, 45 bases read in frame from base 1. V sheds 0 bases and J sheds 1 base, leaving 12 bases between their ends. From a lookup of the germline V gene, CDR1 and CDR2 are SQVTM and ANQGSEA. Study-wide conclusions, independent of this receptor: Patients with type 1 diabetes made fewer insertions and deleted more nucleotides at VDJ recombination sites, implying thymic rearrangement abnormalities. Because cDNA was sequenced instead of genomic DNA, highly expressing activated cells could be over-represented, though the groups showed no difference in activation or CD3 levels. HLA sub-analyses involved small numbers of individuals, so any influence of HLA type on TCRB rearrangement remained unresolved. The naive, central memory and regulatory TCRB repertoires appeared to resemble one another more closely among patients than among healthy donors. PCR might favor shorter templates, but patient and control samples were amplified and corrected together, so any skew would affect both groups equally. In all four CD4+ subsets, TCRB CDR3 length was moderately but significantly shorter in type 1 diabetes patients.

This clone appeared a single time. The antigen this receptor binds is unknown. No base-level quality is on record; no much larger clone is a single base apart. Each donor gave one peripheral blood draw, averaging roughly 120 mL, which was collected into heparinised tubes. A BD FACSAria II and a panel including CD45RO, CCR7, CD25, CD127, CD95 and CD27 were used to sort naive, central memory, regulatory and stem cell-like memory CD4+ T cells. Purity was above 95% for every sorted population. PBMCs were isolated immediately by Lymphoprep density gradient centrifugation and stained directly without culture. So that batch effects would be minimized, each experiment stained and sorted samples in pairs, pairing one healthy donor with one patient. The entire amount of isolated RNA was reverse transcribed using the High Capacity cDNA Reverse Transcription Kit, so the sequenced TCRB transcripts were expressed ones. Deep immunoSEQ sequencing was performed on naive, central memory and regulatory T cell samples, with an average of around 3.5 million total reads per sample. After sorted cells were lysed in RLT buffer, RNA was extracted with DNase-treated RNeasy Micro or Mini kits, with the choice depending on cell number. To prevent cross-contamination, every cell subset was processed on its own, while patient and healthy donor samples were processed together. TCRB sequences were amplified from cDNA with the immunoSEQ multiplex PCR, producing 87-bp fragments spanning the CDR3 region. Sequencing of the amplicons was performed on the Illumina HiSeq platform. In the authors' own workflow: Synthetic template baselines were used to correct PCR bias computationally, reads within Hamming distance 2 were collapsed, and singletons that could not be merged were discarded. Reads were aligned against IMGT so that V, D and J genes, CDR3 length and insertions or deletions at six rearrangement sites could be assigned. Within each subset, clonotype counts were normalized to the number of sorted cells before true diversity and Gini coefficients were calculated with the tcR R package. The overlap coefficient, calculated on TCRB nucleotide sequences, was used to measure repertoire sharing. As a proxy for the pre-selection repertoire, out-of-frame TCRB sequences from naive cells were analyzed. TCRdb took this table from immuneACCESS and kept in-frame rearrangements with V and J called. Such tables lack part of the clones; where checked against another copy, unresolved V genes explain under half of the gap, and the rest is unexplained. For V, J and clone size, that table is used; D and trimming come from the DNA. The sample table holds about 260,000 clones, of which 24% were seen once. Around 0.013% of the sample is in the top ten clones.

This clonotype originated in a woman in her 30s with type 1 diabetes. The chain is assembled from TRBV29-1 and TRBJ2-5; the D gene is perhaps TRBD1, on 5 matching bases. Sequencing was done on a sample of naive CD4+ T cells from blood. Interpreted using the paper, the cell subset or site label stands for: true naive CD4+ T cells. The CDR3 corresponds to CSVEDFWTTQETQYF. The DNA sequence follows: TGCAGCGTTGAAGATTTTTGGACAACCCAAGAGACCCAGTACTTC.